These 8 T cell receptor beta chains share one sample of origin, sequenced in a study of blood T cell repertoires in COVID-19. The method was immunoSEQ multiplex PCR; TCRdb's version includes in-frame clones alone and lacks a portion of them. The profile shows 75,000 to 95,000 clones, 70% to 90% of them singletons. Sequencing was done on a sample of peripheral blood. These receptors all stem from a woman older than 75 with acute or convalescent COVID-19.

V gene TRBV12-5 combines with J gene TRBJ2-3, with 8 positions matching TRBD1. V shed 5 bases, J shed 1 base, and the junction held 5 bases outside the gene matches. The length of the CDR3 is 15 residues. Germline CDR1 LGHNT, CDR2 FRNRAP. CDR3 sequence reads: CASGPGTGRTDTQYF. Written as DNA, the CDR3 is TGTGCTAGTGGTCCCGGGACAGGACGCACAGATACGCAGTATTTT.

This sequence joins TRBV4-3 and TRBJ1-6; D might be TRBD1 (6 bases). Trimming removed 3 bases at V and 2 bases at J, with 14 bases between. This CDR3 comprises 17 residues. Germline-derived CDR1 and CDR2 are LGHNA and YSLEER. The DNA for the CDR3 is TGCGCCAGCAGCCACGCCTTAGGGGGACCCTATAATTCACCCCTCCACTTT. It specifies CASSHALGGPYNSPLHF.

The rearrangement joins TRBV7-2 to TRBJ2-3; D is undetermined. This CDR3 comprises 13 residues. The germline V gene encodes CDR1 SGHTA and CDR2 FQGNSA. The V and J ends lost 5 bases and 4 bases respectively, with 10 bases between them. In nucleotides, the CDR3 is TGTGCCAGCAGCCCAGCGAGATCAGATACGCAGTATTTT. Translation gives CASSPARSDTQYF.

The chain joins TRBV28 to TRBJ2-7; no reliable D call. The CDR3 loop spans 14 amino acids. In germline, CDR1 is MDHEN, CDR2 SYDVKM. V was cut by 5 bases and J by 0 bases, with 11 bases left in between. The CDR3 reads CASSPQKNSYEQYF. The CDR3 DNA reads as TGTGCCAGCAGTCCCCAAAAAAACTCCTACGAGCAGTACTTC.

DNA for the CDR3: TGTGCCAGTGGGGACAGGCTAAATAGCAATCAGCCCCAGCATTTT. Translated: CASGDRLNSNQPQHF. The chain couples TRBV28 to TRBJ1-5, with TRBD1 matching 8 bases. The CDR3 has 15 amino acids. With V trimmed by 9 bases and J by 0 bases, 7 bases remained unmatched. Looked up from germline, CDR1 is MDHEN and CDR2 is SYDVKM.

The V gene is TRBV6-5, the J gene TRBJ2-7; possible D gene TRBD2, 5 bases. The CDR3 covers 15 residues. Germline V gene data show CDR1 as MNHEY and CDR2 as SVGAGI. V shed 6 bases and J shed 6 bases, with 21 bases lying between them. Here the CDR3 DNA reads TGTGCCAGCAGACTTCAGACTATGGGAGTGGGCGAGCAGTACTTC. This sequence encodes CASRLQTMGVGEQYF.

The gene calls are TRBV4-2 and TRBJ2-1; TRBD2 aligns across 12 bases. CDR3 length: 16 amino acids. After removal of 0 bases from V and 7 bases from J, the junction contained 4 bases not matched to a gene. Germline CDR1 and CDR2: LGHNA and YNFKEQ. CDR3 DNA: TGTGCCAGCAGCCAAGATGAGACTAGCGGGAGTAATGAGCAGTTCTTC. Encoded protein: CASSQDETSGSNEQFF.

The chain joins TRBV30 to TRBJ2-3; D might be TRBD1 (6 bases). The CDR3 is made up of 16 amino acids. Germline CDR1 and CDR2: GTSNPN and SVGIG (reference sequence). Trimming removed 2 bases from V and 1 base from J, with 16 bases in between. The CDR3 region is CAWSYFGTFRTDTQYF. Here the CDR3 DNA reads TGTGCCTGGAGTTATTTCGGGACATTTCGCACAGATACGCAGTATTTT.